This is a list of T cell receptor beta chains from one sample in a study of T cell responses to AZD1222 COVID-19 vaccine. Clones were sequenced by immunoSEQ multiplex PCR, and TCRdb holds only the in-frame ones, with some missing. This sample carries 150,000 or so clones, 90% of them seen once, and the ten largest clones take 6.9%. The source material was peripheral blood, sampled on day 0 of AZD1222 vaccination. Receptor source: an adult in good health. Each CDR3 is given with its conserved first and last residue. D genes are given only for firm matches. Clone size is given for some rows only: seen once, a few or many times, or a class if the clone is expanded.

clone size | J gene | D gene | V gene | CDR3 protein | CDR3 DNA
few | TRBJ2-3 | TRBD1 | TRBV7-8 | CASSSDRGSVGTDTQYF | TGTGCCAGCAGCTCCGACAGGGGGTCCGTCGGCACAGATACGCAGTATTTT
NA | TRBJ2-7 | NA | TRBV9 | CASSVEPGSYEQYF | TGTGCCAGCAGCGTAGAGCCGGGGTCCTACGAGCAGTACTTC
NA | TRBJ1-4 | NA | TRBV28 | CASRGQVATNEKLFF | TGTGCCAGCAGAGGGCAGGTAGCAACTAATGAAAAACTGTTTTTT
NA | TRBJ1-2 | NA | TRBV7-8 | CASSLVADGARGYTF | TGTGCCAGCAGCTTAGTGGCAGATGGGGCTCGAGGCTACACCTTC
NA | TRBJ2-3 | NA | TRBV18 | CASSPPSTDTQYF | TGTGCCAGCTCACCACCTAGCACAGATACGCAGTATTTT
few | TRBJ1-5 | TRBD1 | TRBV6-5 | CASSPTRQGAQPQHF | TGTGCCAGCAGTCCAACTCGACAGGGTGCCCAGCCCCAGCATTTT
NA | TRBJ1-4 | TRBD1 | TRBV19 | CASSASTGAINEKLFF | TGTGCCAGTAGTGCCTCCACAGGGGCGATTAATGAAAAACTGTTTTTT
NA | TRBJ1-1 | NA | TRBV24-1 | CATRTGGKDTEAFF | TGTGCCACCAGAACCGGGGGAAAGGACACTGAAGCTTTCTTT
NA | TRBJ1-2 | NA | TRBV2 | CASSPRYGYTF | TGTGCCAGCAGCCCGCGCTATGGCTACACCTTC
NA | TRBJ1-3 | NA | TRBV3-1/TRBV3-2 | CASSQGPTGVSGNTIYF | TGTGCCAGCAGCCAAGGTCCCACAGGCGTCTCTGGAAACACCATATATTTT
NA | TRBJ1-2 | NA | TRBV13 | CASSLGRARGGYGYTF | TGTGCCAGCAGCTTAGGCAGGGCCCGGGGTGGCTATGGCTACACCTTC
few | TRBJ1-5 | NA | TRBV3-1/TRBV3-2 | CASSQDTRGSVHF | TGTGCCAGCAGCCAAGATACCCGGGGAAGTGTGCATTTT
NA | TRBJ1-1 | NA | TRBV5-1 | CASSLMVNTEAFF | TGCGCCAGCAGCTTAATGGTGAACACTGAAGCTTTCTTT
NA | TRBJ1-3 | NA | TRBV5-1 | CASSNQGLGNTIYF | TGCGCCAGCAGCAACCAGGGCTTGGGAAACACCATATATTTT
NA | TRBJ1-5 | TRBD1 | TRBV6-5 | CASRAGQAGQPQHF | TGTGCCAGCAGGGCCGGACAGGCCGGGCAGCCCCAGCATTTT
few | TRBJ2-3 | NA | TRBV6-5 | CASSYKPLGTDTQYF | TGTGCCAGCAGTTACAAGCCACTGGGCACAGATACGCAGTATTTT
NA | TRBJ2-2 | TRBD1 | TRBV7-8 | CASSLAWDRVGTGELFF | TGTGCCAGCAGCTTAGCGTGGGACAGGGTTGGCACCGGGGAGCTGTTTTTT
NA | TRBJ2-7 | NA | TRBV27 | CASSLTVAYEQYF | TGTGCCAGCAGTTTAACGGTCGCTTACGAGCAGTACTTC
few | TRBJ2-7 | NA | TRBV28 | CASSLKSLGHEQYF | TGTGCCAGCAGTTTAAAGTCGTTGGGGCACGAGCAGTACTTC
NA | TRBJ1-4 | TRBD1 | TRBV24-1 | CATSDPGTGSEKLFF | TGTGCCACCAGTGATCCCGGGACAGGGTCTGAAAAACTGTTTTTT
NA | TRBJ2-7 | TRBD1 | TRBV6-2/TRBV6-3 | CASSFRGRGYEQYF | TGTGCCAGCAGTTTTAGGGGGCGCGGCTACGAGCAGTACTTC
once | TRBJ2-7 | NA | TRBV18 | CASSPQGGNEQYF | TGTGCCAGCTCACCACAGGGTGGGAACGAGCAGTACTTC
NA | TRBJ2-1 | TRBD1 | TRBV30 | CAWGDSGEQFF | TGTGCCTGGGGGGACAGCGGTGAGCAGTTCTTC
NA | TRBJ2-5 | NA | TRBV2 | CASSELWETQYF | TGTGCCAGCAGTGAACTGTGGGAGACCCAGTACTTC
NA | TRBJ1-2 | NA | TRBV30 | CAWSGRQYGYGYTF | TGTGCCTGGAGTGGCCGACAGTACGGTTATGGCTACACCTTC
NA | TRBJ1-3 | NA | TRBV9 | CASSPQDRSSGNTIYF | TGTGCCAGCAGCCCTCAAGACAGATCCTCTGGAAACACCATATATTTT
NA | TRBJ1-1 | NA | TRBV10-3 | CAISREYMNTEAFF | TGTGCCATCAGCAGGGAATACATGAACACTGAAGCTTTCTTT
NA | TRBJ1-2 | NA | TRBV9 | CAGFSGYTF | TGTGCCGGCTTTTCAGGCTACACCTTC
NA | TRBJ1-1 | NA | TRBV9 | CASSPHRARTEAFF | TGTGCCAGCAGCCCCCATAGGGCCCGAACTGAAGCTTTCTTT
NA | TRBJ2-7 | TRBD1 | TRBV7-7 | CASSPGTDYEQYF | TGTGCTAGCAGCCCCGGGACAGACTACGAGCAGTACTTC
NA | TRBJ2-1 | NA | TRBV7-2 | CASSLESGSYNEQFF | TGTGCCAGCAGCTTAGAATCGGGTTCCTACAATGAGCAGTTCTTC
NA | TRBJ2-7 | TRBD1 | TRBV7-9 | CASSPRQGINEQYF | TGTGCCAGCAGCCCGCGACAGGGGATCAACGAGCAGTACTTC
NA | TRBJ2-2 | TRBD1 | TRBV6-6 | CASIAGQGVGELFF | TGTGCCAGCATCGCGGGACAGGGAGTCGGGGAGCTGTTTTTT
NA | TRBJ2-1 | TRBD1 | TRBV7-3 | CASSSSGTAAEQFF | TGTGCCAGCAGCTCCTCGGGGACAGCCGCGGAGCAGTTCTTC
once | TRBJ1-4 | NA | TRBV11-2 | CASRKAKGLFF | TGTGCCAGCAGGAAAGCTAAAGGACTGTTTTTT
NA | TRBJ1-5 | NA | TRBV18 | CASSPGPREQPQHF | TGTGCCAGCTCACCGGGTCCCCGGGAGCAGCCCCAGCATTTT
NA | TRBJ2-1 | TRBD2 | TRBV6-5 | CASTTGLAGNNEQFF | TGTGCCAGCACCACGGGACTAGCGGGGAACAATGAGCAGTTCTTC
NA | TRBJ2-3 | NA | TRBV5-1 | CASSLEGTQRTDTQYF | TGCGCCAGCAGCTTAGAGGGGACACAGAGGACAGATACGCAGTATTTT
NA | TRBJ1-5 | NA | TRBV2 | CASSEAIGFRQPQHF | TGTGCCAGCAGTGAAGCGATAGGATTCCGCCAGCCCCAGCATTTT
NA | TRBJ2-7 | NA | TRBV6-5 | CASAQGRKYEQYF | TGTGCCAGCGCCCAGGGGCGTAAGTACGAGCAGTACTTC
NA | TRBJ1-4 | TRBD1 | TRBV2 | CASWDRMNEKLFF | TGTGCCAGCTGGGACAGGATGAATGAAAAACTGTTTTTT
NA | TRBJ1-2 | NA | TRBV5-1 | CASSLGVRVGYTF | TGCGCCAGCAGCTTGGGGGTCAGGGTTGGCTACACCTTC
NA | TRBJ2-3 | TRBD2 | TRBV7-3 | CASSFSGGEWDTQYF | TGTGCCAGCAGCTTTAGCGGGGGGGAGTGGGATACGCAGTATTTT
NA | TRBJ2-7 | NA | TRBV5-1 | CASSQDAYEQYF | TGCGCCAGCAGTCAGGACGCCTACGAGCAGTACTTC
NA | TRBJ2-1 | NA | TRBV9 | CASSPNSYNEQFF | TGTGCCAGCAGCCCGAATTCCTACAATGAGCAGTTCTTC
NA | TRBJ1-5 | TRBD1 | TRBV6-2/TRBV6-3 | CASSFTGGNQPQHF | TGTGCCAGCAGTTTTACAGGGGGTAATCAGCCCCAGCATTTT
NA | TRBJ2-7 | TRBD1 | TRBV29-1 | CSALGQLAEQYF | TGCAGCGCCTTGGGACAGCTCGCCGAGCAGTACTTC
NA | TRBJ1-1 | TRBD1 | TRBV7-9 | CASSPTGVAFF | TGTGCCAGCAGTCCCACAGGGGTGGCTTTCTTT
NA | TRBJ1-2 | TRBD1 | TRBV6-5 | CASRDRAHYGYTF | TGTGCCAGCAGAGACAGGGCCCACTATGGCTACACCTTC
NA | TRBJ1-4 | NA | TRBV7-9 | CASSLYSATNEKLFF | TGTGCCAGCAGCTTATATTCTGCAACTAATGAAAAACTGTTTTTT